This passage covers 28 T cell receptor beta chains from one sample sequenced in a study of regulatory dendritic cells for organ transplantation. The antigens these receptors bind are not known. Profiling relied on immunoSEQ multiplex PCR, and the TCRdb table lists in-frame clones only, not all of them. The profile covers roughly 20,000 clones, with roughly 80% appearing a single time and approximately 3.4% taken by the ten largest. Allogeneic regulatory or mature dendritic cells were co-cultured for 5 days with CFSE-labeled sorted T cells at 1:10. Sequenced material: memory CD4+ T cells from blood cultured with regulatory dendritic cells. Specified subset: CD45RO+ memory T cells. The receptors here all came from a human donor in good health.

The chain joins TRBV29-1 to TRBJ1-2; the D is unclear. CDR3 size: 9 residues. Germline V lookup: CDR1 SQVTM, CDR2 ANQGSEA. The V end lost 3 bases, the J end lost 8 bases, and 4 bases lay between the germline ends. The CDR3 spells CSVDWGYTF. CDR3 DNA: TGCAGCGTTGATTGGGGCTACACCTTC.

The chain combines TRBV28 with TRBJ2-1; no definite D call. Germline CDR1 MDHEN, CDR2 SYDVKM. The CDR3 is made up of 12 amino acids. Trimming pared 7 bases from V and 4 bases from J, leaving 8 bases between. The CDR3 reads CASTGLYNEQFF. Written as DNA, the CDR3 is TGTGCCAGCACTGGGCTGTACAATGAGCAGTTCTTC.

The J gene is TRBJ2-1, the V gene TRBV5-7; 9 nucleotides agree with TRBD1. TRBV5-7 is an open reading frame, and its role is uncertain. V was clipped by 2 bases and J by 2 bases; unmatched bases: 5. CDR3 length: 16 residues. The CDR3 region is CASSLPGQGTYNEQFF. The CDR3 nucleotides read TGTGCCAGCAGCTTACCGGGACAGGGTACCTACAATGAGCAGTTCTTC.

The sample holds a few counts of this clone. This sequence joins TRBV2 and TRBJ1-2, with D unresolved. Between the trimmed V and J ends, which lost 3 bases and 1 base, there was a span of 6 bases. The CDR3 contains 13 residues. CDR1 is SNHLY, CDR2 FYNNEI, per germline. The CDR3 sequence: CASSDIRNYGYTF. The CDR3 DNA reads TGTGCCAGCAGTGATATCCGTAACTATGGCTACACCTTC.

This clone was seen more than once but under ten times. The genes are TRBV2 and TRBJ2-1; possibly TRBD2 for D (6 bases). This CDR3 is 13 amino acids long. V lost 2 bases, J lost 15 bases, and 17 bases lay in between. The V gene's germline CDR1 is SNHLY and CDR2 FYNNEI. This chain's CDR3 is CASSERSPYGGFF. The CDR3 coding sequence is TGTGCCAGCAGTGAAAGGTCGCCATACGGGGGGTTCTTC.

This clone is termed large. The chain links TRBV4-1 to TRBJ2-1; 9 nucleotides align to TRBD1. The V gene's germline CDR1 is MGHRA and CDR2 YSYEKL. Unmatched junction bases numbered 5, after V lost 0 bases and J lost 2 bases. This CDR3 region has 17 residues. CDR3 sequence: CASSQETGTGTYNEQFF. CDR3 DNA: TGCGCCAGCAGCCAAGAAACAGGGACAGGGACCTACAATGAGCAGTTCTTC.

CDR3 in DNA: TGTGCCAGCAGCTTAGCGCGGAGTACTAATTCACCCCTCCACTTT. This translates into CASSLARSTNSPLHF. The chain joins TRBV7-8 to TRBJ1-6; no definite D call. This CDR3 comprises 15 residues. The V and J ends lost 0 bases and 6 bases respectively, with 9 bases between them. Per germline, CDR1 SGHVS and CDR2 FQNEAQ.

The genes are TRBV21-1 and TRBJ2-5; the D call in the table, TRBD1, was not verified against the DNA. TRBV21-1 is assigned pseudogene status. CDR3 length equals 17 residues. The CDR3: CASWTTGTLEKQETQYF. CDR3 in DNA: TGTGCCAGCTGGACGACCGGGACACTCGAAAAGCAAGAGACCCAGTACTTC.

The genes are TRBV2 and TRBJ2-5, with 11 nucleotides matching TRBD2. The germline CDR1 and CDR2 sequences are SNHLY and FYNNEI. V lost 3 bases and J lost 7; bases outside the gene matches: 7. CDR3 length equals 15 residues. CDR3 sequence (DNA): TGTGCCAGCAGTGAGGGACTAGCGGACTTCGGGACCCAGTACTTC. Protein product: CASSEGLADFGTQYF.

The rearrangement links TRBV28 to TRBJ1-2; 7 bases fit TRBD1. The V gene's germline CDR1 is MDHEN and CDR2 SYDVKM. The CDR3 is 15 amino acids. With V trimmed by 6 bases and J by 7 bases, 14 bases remained unmatched. CDR3 nucleotide sequence: TGTGCCAGCAGGAGACTACGAGGGGGCGCGTTTGGCTACACCTTC. It is translated as CASRRLRGGAFGYTF.

This rearrangement joins TRBV19 to TRBJ2-3; 8 bases match TRBD1. This CDR3 has 14 amino acids. With 6 bases clipped from V and 11 bases from J, the junction kept 13 bases outside the gene matches. CDR1 is LNHDA, CDR2 SQIVND, per germline (reference sequence). DNA of the CDR3: TGTGCCAGTAGCGTCCCGGGACAGGCTGAAAGGCAGTATTTT. It codes for CASSVPGQAERQYF.

This clone came up a few times. The gene calls are TRBV6-1 and TRBJ2-7, with TRBD1 identical over 7 bases. CDR1 is MNHNS and CDR2 is SASEGT in the germline V gene. The V and J ends lost 6 bases and 4 bases, in that order; junction bases with no gene match: 6. This CDR3 is 13 amino acids long. CDR3 sequence reads: CASRKTGKYEQYF. CDR3 bases: TGTGCCAGCAGGAAGACAGGGAAGTACGAGCAGTACTTC.

V gene TRBV4-1 combines with J gene TRBJ2-4, with 13 bases aligning to TRBD2. Germline CDR1 and CDR2: MGHRA and YSYEKL. J lost 4 bases, V lost 0 bases, and 6 bases had no gene match. The CDR3 spans 18 residues. The DNA of the CDR3 is TGCGCCAGCAGCCAAGATTCGACTAGCGGGAGGACTAAAAACATTCAGTACTTC. Translated, it gives CASSQDSTSGRTKNIQYF.

This sequence joins TRBV7-2 and TRBJ2-5, with 8 bases identical to TRBD2. The CDR3 length is 13 residues. Unmatched junction bases numbered 6, after V lost 8 bases and J lost 4 bases. The germline gives CDR1 SGHTA, CDR2 FQGNSA. Written as DNA, the CDR3 is TGTGCCAGCTCGGGACTAGGGTTAGAGACCCAGTACTTC. Protein product: CASSGLGLETQYF.

As regards this clone: Germline is not matched at one junction end, which may reflect a read error. The chain recombines TRBV6-1 with TRBJ2-1; the match to TRBD2 covers 12 bases. Germline CDR1 and CDR2: MNHNS and SASEGT. The length of the CDR3 is 15 residues. The CDR3 region has the DNA TGTGCCATCAGTGATACTAGCGGGGGGCACAATGAGCAGTTCTTC. Protein sequence: CAISDTSGGHNEQFF.

J is TRBJ1-6 and V is TRBV29-1; 7 bases line up with TRBD1. CDR3 length equals 13 residues. V was pared by 4 bases and J by 6 bases, with 3 bases of the junction left unmatched. CDR1 and CDR2 from the germline V gene are SQVTM and ANQGSEA. The CDR3 region has the DNA TGCAGCGTTGGCCGGGACAGTAATTCACCCCTCCACTTT. This encodes CSVGRDSNSPLHF.

In nucleotides, the CDR3 is TGTGCCAGCAGCGCAAACAGGGGCCAGAACTATGGCTACACCTTC. Protein sequence: CASSANRGQNYGYTF. The chain carries TRBV9 and TRBJ1-2; 7 bases match TRBD1. The V gene end was trimmed by 3 bases and the J gene end by 2 bases; junction bases not matched to a gene: 7. Germline loops: CDR1 SGDLS, CDR2 YYNGEE. The CDR3 sequence is 15 residues long. Variable domain in full (rest from reference TRBV9 and TRBJ1-2): DSGVTQTPKHLITATGQRVTLRCSPRSGDLSVYWYQQSLDQGLQFLIQYYNGEERAKGNILERFSAQQFPDLHSELNLSSLELGDSALYFCASSANRGQNYGYTFGSGTRLTVV.

The gene calls are TRBV27 and TRBJ2-7; 10 bases are a match to TRBD2. Looked up from germline, CDR1 is MNHEY and CDR2 is SMNVEV (reference sequence). V was pared by 3 bases and J by 3 bases, with 8 bases of the junction left unmatched. The CDR3 length is 16 residues. The CDR3 sequence is CASSFLAGDSLYEQYF. CDR3 nucleotide sequence: TGTGCCAGCAGTTTCCTAGCGGGAGACAGTCTCTACGAGCAGTACTTC.

The chain employs TRBV7-2 and TRBJ2-7; no reliable D call. Germline lookup yields CDR1 SGHTA and CDR2 FQGNSA. With 4 bases removed from V and 4 bases from J, the gap between germline ends came to 14 bases. The CDR3 runs to 14 residues. The CDR3 nucleotides are TGTGCCAGCAGCTCTAACCGCCAGGCTTACGAGCAGTACTTC. It is translated as CASSSNRQAYEQYF.

This chain connects TRBV6-5 to TRBJ1-6, with D unresolved. Per germline, CDR1 MNHEY and CDR2 SVGAGI. This CDR3 has 15 residues. Trimming left V 2 bases short and J 7 bases short, with 12 bases between. CDR3 region: CASSYAPNGNSPLHF. The CDR3 bases are TGTGCCAGCAGTTACGCTCCCAATGGGAATTCACCCCTCCACTTT.

In DNA form, the CDR3 reads TGTGCCAGCAGCGGGGACCGGTGGTGGGAGACCCAGTACTTC. Amino acids: CASSGDRWWETQYF. The rearrangement links TRBV9 to TRBJ2-5; the D gene could be TRBD1 or TRBD2 (5 bases each). This CDR3 is built from 14 residues. Germline CDR1 is SGDLS and CDR2 is YYNGEE. Trimming shortened V by 3 bases and J by 5 bases, and 14 bases separated the two germline ends.

A single count supports this clone. This chain's CDR3 is CASSFGQVENEKLFF. In DNA form, the CDR3 reads TGCGCCAGCAGCTTCGGACAGGTAGAAAATGAAAAACTGTTTTTT. The rearrangement joins TRBV5-1 to TRBJ1-4, with 7 bases identical to TRBD1. Unmatched junction bases numbered 6, after V lost 2 bases and J lost 5 bases. This CDR3 spans 15 amino acids. Germline lookup yields CDR1 SGHRS and CDR2 YFSETQ.

V gene TRBV2 combines with J gene TRBJ2-5; D not resolved. In germline, CDR1 is SNHLY, CDR2 FYNNEI. This CDR3 is built from 13 residues. V gave up 4 bases and J gave up 6 bases, with 12 bases separating them. CDR3 sequence reads: CASSVAGVQTQYF. CDR3 nucleotide sequence: TGTGCCAGCAGTGTCGCTGGCGTACAGACCCAGTACTTC.

The chain employs TRBV9 and TRBJ2-1, with a tentative D call TRBD2 (7 bases). Trimming took 2 bases from V and 0 from J, leaving 9 bases between them. CDR3 length equals 15 residues. Per germline, CDR1 SGDLS and CDR2 YYNGEE. As DNA, the CDR3 is TGTGCCAGCAGCGTGGGGGGGCGCTCCTACAATGAGCAGTTCTTC. Protein: CASSVGGRSYNEQFF.

This chain joins TRBV7-2 and TRBJ2-1, with D perhaps TRBD1 or TRBD2 (5 bases each). The germline CDR1 and CDR2 sequences are SGHTA and FQGNSA. The CDR3 has 13 residues. The V end lost 1 base, the J end lost 14 bases, and 15 bases lay between the germline ends. The DNA for the CDR3 is TGTGCCAGCAGCTTAGAGTTAAGAGGGGTTGAGTTCTTC. It codes for CASSLELRGVEFF.

V and J are TRBV25-1 and TRBJ1-1; a weak D match, TRBD1 (5 bases). V was cut by 3 bases and J by 4 bases, with 12 bases left in between. This CDR3 comprises 14 residues. CDR1 and CDR2 from the germline V gene are MGHDK and SYGVNS. CDR3 region: CASSETKGPTEAFF. CDR3 DNA: TGTGCCAGCAGTGAGACGAAGGGGCCCACTGAAGCTTTCTTT. The complete variable domain, with remaining parts taken from reference TRBV25-1 and TRBJ1-1, reads EADIYQTPRYLVIGTGKKITLECSQTMGHDKMYWYQQDPGMELHLIHYSYGVNSTEKGDLSSESTVSRIRTEHFPLTLESARPSHTSQYLCASSETKGPTEAFFGQGTRLTVV.

The table lists this clone with a few counts. The chain joins TRBV7-8 to TRBJ2-3, with D possibly matching TRBD1 (5 bases). The V end was cut by 3 bases, the J end by 2 bases, with 9 bases between. The CDR3 covers 14 residues. Germline values: CDR1 SGHVS, CDR2 FQNEAQ. The DNA for the CDR3 is TGTGCCAGCAGCTTTGACAGTATCACAGATACGCAGTATTTT. Its translation: CASSFDSITDTQYF.

The chain couples TRBV5-4 to TRBJ2-7, with 14 positions matching TRBD2. V lost 4 bases to trimming and J lost 4 bases; unmatched junction nucleotides: 7. CDR1 and CDR2 (germline): SGHNT, YYREEE (reference sequence). The CDR3 totals 16 residues. CDR3 loop: CASSPGTSGGGYEQYF. The CDR3 DNA is TGTGCCAGCAGCCCCGGGACTAGCGGGGGAGGGTACGAGCAGTACTTC.